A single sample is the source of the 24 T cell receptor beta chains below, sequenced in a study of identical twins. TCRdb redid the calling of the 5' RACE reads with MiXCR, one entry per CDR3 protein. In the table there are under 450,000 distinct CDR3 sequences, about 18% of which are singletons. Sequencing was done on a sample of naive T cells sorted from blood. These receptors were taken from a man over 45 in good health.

CDR3 sequence (DNA): TGTGCCTACTCCGGGACTAGGTTGAATGAGCAGTTCTTC. It encodes CAYSGTRLNEQFF. V and J are TRBV7-9 and TRBJ2-1; 8 bases map to TRBD2. This CDR3 is built from 13 residues. V was pared by 11 bases and J by 7 bases, with 10 bases of the junction left unmatched. In germline, CDR1 is SEHNR, CDR2 FQNEAQ (reference sequence).

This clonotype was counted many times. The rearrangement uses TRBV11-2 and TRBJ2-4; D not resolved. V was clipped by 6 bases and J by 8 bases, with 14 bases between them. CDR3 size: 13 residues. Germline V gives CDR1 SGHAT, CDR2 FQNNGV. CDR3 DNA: TGTGCCAGCAGTCAAGTACGAGCTGACATTCAGTACTTC. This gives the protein CASSQVRADIQYF.

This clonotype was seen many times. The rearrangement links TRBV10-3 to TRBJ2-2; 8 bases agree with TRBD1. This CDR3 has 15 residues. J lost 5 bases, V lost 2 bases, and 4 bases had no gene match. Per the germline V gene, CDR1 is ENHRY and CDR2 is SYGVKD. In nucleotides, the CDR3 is TGTGCCATCAGTGAGGAGAACAGGGGGACCGGGGAGCTGTTTTTT. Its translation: CAISEENRGTGELFF.

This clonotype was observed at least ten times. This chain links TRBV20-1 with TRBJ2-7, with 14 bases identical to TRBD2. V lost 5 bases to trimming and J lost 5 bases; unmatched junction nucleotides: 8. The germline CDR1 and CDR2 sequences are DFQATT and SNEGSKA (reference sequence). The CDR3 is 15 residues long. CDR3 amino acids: CSAHRLAGGPDEQYF. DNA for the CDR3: TGCAGTGCTCATAGACTAGCGGGAGGGCCAGACGAGCAGTACTTC.

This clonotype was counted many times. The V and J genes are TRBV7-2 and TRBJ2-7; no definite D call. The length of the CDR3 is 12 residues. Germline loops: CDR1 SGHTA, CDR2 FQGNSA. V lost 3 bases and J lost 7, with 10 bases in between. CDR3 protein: CASSFPAREQYF. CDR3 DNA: TGTGCCAGCAGCTTCCCCGCGCGTGAGCAGTACTTC.

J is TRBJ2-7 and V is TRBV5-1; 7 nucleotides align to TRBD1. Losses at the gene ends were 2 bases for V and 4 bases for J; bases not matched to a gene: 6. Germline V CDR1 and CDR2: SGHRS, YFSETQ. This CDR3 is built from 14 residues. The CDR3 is CASSLGGAVYEQYF. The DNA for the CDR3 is TGCGCCAGCAGCTTAGGGGGCGCAGTGTACGAGCAGTACTTC. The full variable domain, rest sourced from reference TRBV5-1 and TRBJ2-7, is KAGVTQTPRYLIKTRGQQVTLSCSPISGHRSVSWYQQTPGQGLQFLFEYFSETQRNKGNFPGRFSGRQFSNSRSEMNVSTLELGDSALYLCASSLGGAVYEQYFGPGTRLTVT.

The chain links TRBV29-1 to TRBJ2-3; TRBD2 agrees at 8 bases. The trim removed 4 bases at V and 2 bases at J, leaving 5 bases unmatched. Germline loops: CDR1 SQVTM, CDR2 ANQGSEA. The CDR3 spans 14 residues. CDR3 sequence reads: CSVASSGYTDTQYF. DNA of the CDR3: TGCAGCGTTGCTTCTAGCGGGTACACAGATACGCAGTATTTT.

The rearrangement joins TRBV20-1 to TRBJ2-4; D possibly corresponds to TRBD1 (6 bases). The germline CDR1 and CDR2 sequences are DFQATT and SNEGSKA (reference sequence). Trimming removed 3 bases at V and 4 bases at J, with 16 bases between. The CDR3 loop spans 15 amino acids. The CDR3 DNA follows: TGCAGTGCTAGTGGGGCTGGGGGCCCTAAAAACATTCAGTACTTC. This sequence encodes CSASGAGGPKNIQYF.

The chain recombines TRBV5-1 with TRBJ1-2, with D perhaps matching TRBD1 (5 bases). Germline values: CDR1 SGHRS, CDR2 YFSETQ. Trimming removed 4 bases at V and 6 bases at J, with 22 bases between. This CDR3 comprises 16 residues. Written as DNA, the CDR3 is TGCGCCAGCAGCCAACATCGGCCGGGGCTGGGGGATGGCTACACCTTC. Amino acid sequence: CASSQHRPGLGDGYTF. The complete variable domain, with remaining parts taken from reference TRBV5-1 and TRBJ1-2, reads KAGVTQTPRYLIKTRGQQVTLSCSPISGHRSVSWYQQTPGQGLQFLFEYFSETQRNKGNFPGRFSGRQFSNSRSEMNVSTLELGDSALYLCASSQHRPGLGDGYTFGSGTRLTVV.

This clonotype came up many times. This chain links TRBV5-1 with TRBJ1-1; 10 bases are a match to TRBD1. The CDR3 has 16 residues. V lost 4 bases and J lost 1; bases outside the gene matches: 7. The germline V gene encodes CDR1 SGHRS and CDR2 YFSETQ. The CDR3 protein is CASSRGQGLGNTEAFF. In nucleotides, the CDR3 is TGCGCCAGCAGCCGGGGACAGGGGCTTGGGAACACTGAAGCTTTCTTT.

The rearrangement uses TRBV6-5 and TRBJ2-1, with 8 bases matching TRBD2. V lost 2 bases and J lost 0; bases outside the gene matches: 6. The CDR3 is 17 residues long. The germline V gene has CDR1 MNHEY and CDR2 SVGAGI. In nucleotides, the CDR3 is TGTGCCAGCAGTTACGGTCGGGAGGGGACCTCCTACAATGAGCAGTTCTTC. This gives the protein CASSYGREGTSYNEQFF.

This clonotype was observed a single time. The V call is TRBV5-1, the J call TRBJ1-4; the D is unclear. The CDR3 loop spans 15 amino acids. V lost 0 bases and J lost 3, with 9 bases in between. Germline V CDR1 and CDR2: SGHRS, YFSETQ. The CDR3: CASSLVGGPNEKLFF. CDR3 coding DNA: TGCGCCAGCAGCTTGGTGGGTGGACCTAATGAAAAACTGTTTTTT. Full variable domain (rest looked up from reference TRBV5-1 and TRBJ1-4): KAGVTQTPRYLIKTRGQQVTLSCSPISGHRSVSWYQQTPGQGLQFLFEYFSETQRNKGNFPGRFSGRQFSNSRSEMNVSTLELGDSALYLCASSLVGGPNEKLFFGSGTQLSVL.

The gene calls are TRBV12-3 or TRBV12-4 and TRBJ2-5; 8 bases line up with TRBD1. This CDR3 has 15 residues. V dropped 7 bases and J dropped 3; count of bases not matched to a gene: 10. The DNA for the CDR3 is TGTGCCAGCACTTGGGGAGCAGGGGGCGAAGAGACCCAGTACTTC. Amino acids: CASTWGAGGEETQYF.

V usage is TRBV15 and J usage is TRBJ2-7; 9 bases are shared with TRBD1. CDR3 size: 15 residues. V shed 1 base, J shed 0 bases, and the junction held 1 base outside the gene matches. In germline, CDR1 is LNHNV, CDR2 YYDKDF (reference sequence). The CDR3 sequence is CATSRGQGDSYEQYF. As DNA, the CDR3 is TGTGCCACCAGCAGAGGACAGGGGGACTCCTACGAGCAGTACTTC.

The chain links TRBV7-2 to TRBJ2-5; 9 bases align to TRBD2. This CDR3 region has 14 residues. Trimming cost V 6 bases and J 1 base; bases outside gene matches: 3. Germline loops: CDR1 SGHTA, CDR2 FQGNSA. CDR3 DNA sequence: TGTGCCAGCAGAGTAGCGGGGGTCCAAGAGACCCAGTACTTC. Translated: CASRVAGVQETQYF.

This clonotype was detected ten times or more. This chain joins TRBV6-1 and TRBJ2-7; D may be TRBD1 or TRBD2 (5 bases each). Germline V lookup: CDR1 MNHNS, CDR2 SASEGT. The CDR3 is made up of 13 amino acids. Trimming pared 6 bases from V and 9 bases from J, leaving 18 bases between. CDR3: CASRTTRGAGQYF. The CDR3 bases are TGTGCCAGCAGGACAACAAGGGGAGCCGGGCAGTACTTC.

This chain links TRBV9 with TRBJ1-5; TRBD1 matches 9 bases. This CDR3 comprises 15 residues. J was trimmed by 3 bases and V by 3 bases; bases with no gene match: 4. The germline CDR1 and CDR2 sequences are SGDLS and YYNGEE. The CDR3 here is CASSGGTGYNQPQHF. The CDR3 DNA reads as TGTGCCAGCAGCGGCGGGACAGGGTACAATCAGCCCCAGCATTTT.

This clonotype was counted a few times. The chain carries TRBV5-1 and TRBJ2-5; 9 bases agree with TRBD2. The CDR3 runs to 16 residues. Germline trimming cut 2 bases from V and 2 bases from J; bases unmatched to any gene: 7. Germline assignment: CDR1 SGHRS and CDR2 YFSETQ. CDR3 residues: CASSFVKREVQETQYF. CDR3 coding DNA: TGCGCCAGCAGCTTCGTTAAGCGGGAGGTTCAAGAGACCCAGTACTTC.

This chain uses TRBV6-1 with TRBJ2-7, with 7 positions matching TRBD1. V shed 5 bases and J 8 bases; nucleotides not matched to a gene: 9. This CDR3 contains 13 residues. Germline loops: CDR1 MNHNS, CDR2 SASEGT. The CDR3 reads CASSPRQGSKQYF. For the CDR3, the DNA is TGTGCCAGCAGTCCCCGACAGGGAAGTAAGCAGTACTTC.

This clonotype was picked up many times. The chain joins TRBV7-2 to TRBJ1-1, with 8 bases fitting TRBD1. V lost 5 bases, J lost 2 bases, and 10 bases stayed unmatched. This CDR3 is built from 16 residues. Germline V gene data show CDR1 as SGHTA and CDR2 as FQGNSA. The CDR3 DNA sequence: TGTGCCAGCAGCCCTTCCACCGGACAGGGAAACACTGAAGCTTTCTTT. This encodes CASSPSTGQGNTEAFF.

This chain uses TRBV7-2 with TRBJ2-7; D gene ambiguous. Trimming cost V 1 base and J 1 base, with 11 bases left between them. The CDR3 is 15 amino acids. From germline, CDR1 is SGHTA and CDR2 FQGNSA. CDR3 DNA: TGTGCCAGCAGCTTAGAAACTCACCCATCCTACGAGCAGTACTTC. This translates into CASSLETHPSYEQYF.

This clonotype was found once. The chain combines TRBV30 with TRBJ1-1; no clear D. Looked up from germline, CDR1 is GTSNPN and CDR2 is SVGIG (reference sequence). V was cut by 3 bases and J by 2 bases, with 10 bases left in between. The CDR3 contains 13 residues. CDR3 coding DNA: TGTGCCTGGAGGCCAGCGGCCAACACTGAAGCTTTCTTT. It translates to CAWRPAANTEAFF.

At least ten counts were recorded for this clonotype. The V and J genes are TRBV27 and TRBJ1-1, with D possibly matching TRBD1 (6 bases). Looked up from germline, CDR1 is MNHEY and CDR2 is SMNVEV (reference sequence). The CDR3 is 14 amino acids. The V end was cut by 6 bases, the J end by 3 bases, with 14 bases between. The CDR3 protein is CASRSGQRDTEAFF. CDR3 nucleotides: TGTGCCAGCAGATCGGGACAAAGGGACACTGAAGCTTTCTTT.

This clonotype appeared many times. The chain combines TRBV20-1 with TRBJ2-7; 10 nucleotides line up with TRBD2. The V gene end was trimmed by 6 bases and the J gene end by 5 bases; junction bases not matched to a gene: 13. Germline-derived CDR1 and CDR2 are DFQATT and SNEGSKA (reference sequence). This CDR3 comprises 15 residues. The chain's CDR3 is CSALILAGARNEQYF. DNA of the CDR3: TGCAGTGCCCTCATTCTAGCGGGAGCAAGGAACGAGCAGTACTTC.